This T cell receptor (beta chain) was sequenced for a study of monozygotic twins with inflammatory bowel disease. Whole-study results and caveats: Data gave no support to a single strong signal or clonotype associated with IBD.

TCRdb reprocessed the 5' RACE reads and stores each CDR3 protein as one record, lacking DNA. The sample includes approximately 400,000 distinct CDR3 sequences. Per germline, CDR1 SGDLS and CDR2 YYNGEE. The CDR3 sequence is 15 residues long. With respect to this clonotype: The target antigen is unknown.

The source is a human donor with ulcerative colitis or Crohn's disease, or a healthy co-twin of an affected twin (not recorded which). V gene TRBV9 combines with J gene TRBJ2-6. Sequenced material: blood. Here the CDR3 reads CASSVGNSGANVLTF.